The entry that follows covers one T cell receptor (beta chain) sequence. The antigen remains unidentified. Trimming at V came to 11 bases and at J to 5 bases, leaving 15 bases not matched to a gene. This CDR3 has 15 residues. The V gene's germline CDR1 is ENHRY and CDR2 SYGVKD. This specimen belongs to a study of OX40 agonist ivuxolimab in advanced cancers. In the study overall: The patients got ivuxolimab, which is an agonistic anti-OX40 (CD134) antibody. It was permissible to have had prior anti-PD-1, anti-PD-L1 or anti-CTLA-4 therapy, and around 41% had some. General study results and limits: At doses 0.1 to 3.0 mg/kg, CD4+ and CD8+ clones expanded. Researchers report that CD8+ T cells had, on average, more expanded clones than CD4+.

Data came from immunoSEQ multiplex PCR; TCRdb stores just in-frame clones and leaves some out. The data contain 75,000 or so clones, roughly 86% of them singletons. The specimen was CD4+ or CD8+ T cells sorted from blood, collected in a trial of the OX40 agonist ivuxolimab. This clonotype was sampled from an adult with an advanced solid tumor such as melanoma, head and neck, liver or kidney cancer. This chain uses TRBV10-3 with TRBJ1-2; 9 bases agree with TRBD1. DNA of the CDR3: TGTGCCCTTTCGGCCGGGACAGGGATCGGATATGGCTACACCTTC. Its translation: CALSAGTGIGYGYTF.